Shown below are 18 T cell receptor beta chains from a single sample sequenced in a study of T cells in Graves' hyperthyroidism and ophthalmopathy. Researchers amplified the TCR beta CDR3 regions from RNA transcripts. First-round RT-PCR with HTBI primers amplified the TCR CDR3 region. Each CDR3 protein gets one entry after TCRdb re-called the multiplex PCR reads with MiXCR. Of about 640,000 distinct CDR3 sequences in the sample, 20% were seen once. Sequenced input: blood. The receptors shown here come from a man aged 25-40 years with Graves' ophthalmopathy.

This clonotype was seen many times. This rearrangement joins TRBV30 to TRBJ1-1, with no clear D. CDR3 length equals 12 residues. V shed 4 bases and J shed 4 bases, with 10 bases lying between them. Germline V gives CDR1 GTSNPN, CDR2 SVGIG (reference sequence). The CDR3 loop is CAWTGGSTEAFF. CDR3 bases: TGTGCCTGGACAGGTGGGAGCACTGAAGCTTTCTTT.

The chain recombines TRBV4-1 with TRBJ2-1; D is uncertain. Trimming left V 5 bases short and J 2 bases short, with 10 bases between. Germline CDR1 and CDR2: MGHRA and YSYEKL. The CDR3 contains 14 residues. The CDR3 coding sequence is TGCGCCAGCAGCAAGGAAACGACCTACAATGAGCAGTTCTTC. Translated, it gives CASSKETTYNEQFF.

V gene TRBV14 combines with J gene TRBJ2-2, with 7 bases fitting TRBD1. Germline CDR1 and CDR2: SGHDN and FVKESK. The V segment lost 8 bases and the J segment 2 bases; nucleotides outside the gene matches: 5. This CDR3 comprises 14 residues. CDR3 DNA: TGTGCCAGCTTTGACAGGGAAAACACCGGGGAGCTGTTTTTT. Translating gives CASFDRENTGELFF.

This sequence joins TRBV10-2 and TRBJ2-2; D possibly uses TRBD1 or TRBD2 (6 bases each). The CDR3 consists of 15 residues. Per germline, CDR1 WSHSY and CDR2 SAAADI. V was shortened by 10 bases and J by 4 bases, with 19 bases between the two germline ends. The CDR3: CATSKRGPSTGELFF. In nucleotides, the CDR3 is TGCGCCACCAGCAAACGGGGGCCGAGCACCGGGGAGCTGTTTTTT.

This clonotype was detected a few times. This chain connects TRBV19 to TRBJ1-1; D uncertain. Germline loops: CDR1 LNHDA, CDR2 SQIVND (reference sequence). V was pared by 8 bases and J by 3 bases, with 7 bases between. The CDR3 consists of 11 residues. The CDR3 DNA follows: TGTGCCAGTTTCCGGGACACTGAAGCTTTCTTT. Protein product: CASFRDTEAFF.

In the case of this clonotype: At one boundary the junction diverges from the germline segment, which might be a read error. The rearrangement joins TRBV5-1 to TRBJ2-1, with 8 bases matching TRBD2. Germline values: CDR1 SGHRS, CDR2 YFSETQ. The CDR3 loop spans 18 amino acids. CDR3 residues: CASSLEPAGDPTWDERFF. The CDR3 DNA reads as TGCGCCAGCAGCTTGGAGCCAGCGGGAGATCCTACATGGGATGAGCGGTTCTTC. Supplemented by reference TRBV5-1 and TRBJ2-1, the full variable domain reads KAGVTQTPRYLIKTRGQQVTLSCSPISGHRSVSWYQQTPGQGLQFLFEYFSETQRNKGNFPGRFSGRQFSNSRSEMNVSTLELGDSALYLCASSLEPAGDPTWDERFFGPGTRLTVL.

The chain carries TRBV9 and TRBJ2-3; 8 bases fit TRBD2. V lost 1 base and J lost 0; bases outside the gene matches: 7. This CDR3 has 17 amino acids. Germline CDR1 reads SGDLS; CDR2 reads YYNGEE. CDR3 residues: CASSVSYSGSSTDTQYF. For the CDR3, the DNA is TGTGCCAGCAGCGTATCCTACAGCGGGAGTAGCACAGATACGCAGTATTTT.

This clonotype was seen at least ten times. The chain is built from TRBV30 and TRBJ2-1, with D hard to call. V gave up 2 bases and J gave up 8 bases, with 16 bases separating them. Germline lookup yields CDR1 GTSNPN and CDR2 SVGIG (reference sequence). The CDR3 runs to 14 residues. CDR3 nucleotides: TGTGCCTGGAGTCGTGGTGGCAGGAGCGATGAGCAGTTCTTC. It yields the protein CAWSRGGRSDEQFF.

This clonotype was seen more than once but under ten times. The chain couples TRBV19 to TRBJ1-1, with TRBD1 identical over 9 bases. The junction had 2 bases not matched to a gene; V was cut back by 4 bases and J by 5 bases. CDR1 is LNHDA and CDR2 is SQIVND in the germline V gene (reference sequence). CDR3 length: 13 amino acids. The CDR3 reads CASSTGTGTEAFF. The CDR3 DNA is TGTGCCAGTAGTACCGGGACAGGGACTGAAGCTTTCTTT.

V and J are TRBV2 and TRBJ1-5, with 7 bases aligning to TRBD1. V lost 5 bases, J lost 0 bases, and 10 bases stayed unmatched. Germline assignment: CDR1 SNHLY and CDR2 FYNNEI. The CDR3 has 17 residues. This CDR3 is CASSWDDRDHSNQPQHF. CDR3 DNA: TGTGCCAGCAGTTGGGACGACAGGGACCATAGCAATCAGCCCCAGCATTTT.

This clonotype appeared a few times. CDR3 sequence (DNA): TGTGCCACCAGTGATTTTCGAAGTGAAAAACTGTTTTTT. It is translated as CATSDFRSEKLFF. The chain links TRBV24-1 to TRBJ1-4; D is undetermined. The germline gives CDR1 KGHDR, CDR2 SFDVKD. The V end was cut by 1 base, the J end by 7 bases, with 6 bases between. The CDR3 sequence is 13 residues long.

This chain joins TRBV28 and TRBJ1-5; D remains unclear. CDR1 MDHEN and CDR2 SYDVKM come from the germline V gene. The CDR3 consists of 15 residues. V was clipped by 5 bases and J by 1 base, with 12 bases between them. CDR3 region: CASSDGLASNQPQHF. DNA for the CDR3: TGTGCCAGCAGTGACGGGCTAGCCAGCAATCAGCCCCAGCATTTT.

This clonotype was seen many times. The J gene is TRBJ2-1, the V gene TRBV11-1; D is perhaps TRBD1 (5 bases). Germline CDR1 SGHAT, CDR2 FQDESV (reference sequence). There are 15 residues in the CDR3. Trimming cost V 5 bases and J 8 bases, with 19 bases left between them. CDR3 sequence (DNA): TGTGCCAGCAGCATCAGTTCCAGGGATAGGGATGAGCAGTTCTTC. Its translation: CASSISSRDRDEQFF.

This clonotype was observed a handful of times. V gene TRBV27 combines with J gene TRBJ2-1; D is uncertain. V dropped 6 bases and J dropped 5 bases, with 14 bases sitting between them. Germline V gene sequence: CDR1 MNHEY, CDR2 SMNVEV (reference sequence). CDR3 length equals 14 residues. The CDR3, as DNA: TGTGCCAGCAGACGCCTCGGTGCTGACAATGAGCAGTTCTTC. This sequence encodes CASRRLGADNEQFF.

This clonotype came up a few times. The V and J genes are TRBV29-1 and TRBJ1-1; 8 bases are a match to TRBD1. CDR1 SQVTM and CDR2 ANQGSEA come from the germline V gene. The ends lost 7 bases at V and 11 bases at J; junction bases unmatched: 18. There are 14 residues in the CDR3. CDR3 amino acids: CSGTGTGGRGVAFF. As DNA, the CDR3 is TGCAGCGGTACCGGGACAGGAGGGCGCGGGGTCGCTTTCTTT.

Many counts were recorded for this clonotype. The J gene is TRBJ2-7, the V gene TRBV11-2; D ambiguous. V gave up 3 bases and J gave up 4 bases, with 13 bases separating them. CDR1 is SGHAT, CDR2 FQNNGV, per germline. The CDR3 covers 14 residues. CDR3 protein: CASSFAGYAYEQYF. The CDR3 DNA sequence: TGTGCCAGCAGCTTCGCCGGGTATGCTTACGAGCAGTACTTC. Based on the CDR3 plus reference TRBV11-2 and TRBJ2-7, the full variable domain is EAGVAQSPRYKIIEKRQSVAFWCNPISGHATLYWYQQILGQGPKLLIQFQNNGVVDDSQLPKDRFSAERLKGVDSTLKIQPAKLEDSAVYLCASSFAGYAYEQYFGPGTRLTVT.

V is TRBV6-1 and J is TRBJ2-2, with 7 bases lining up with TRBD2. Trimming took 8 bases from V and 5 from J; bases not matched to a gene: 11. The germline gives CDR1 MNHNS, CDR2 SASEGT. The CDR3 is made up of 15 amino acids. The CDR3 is CASQVGGSRTGELFF. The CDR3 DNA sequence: TGTGCCAGCCAAGTCGGCGGGAGTCGGACCGGGGAGCTGTTTTTT.

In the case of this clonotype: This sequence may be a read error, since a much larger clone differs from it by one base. Here the CDR3 reads CASSFPASGTSGSELPYEQYF. The CDR3 nucleotides read TGTGCCAGCAGTTTCCCGGCTTCCGGGACTAGCGGGTCCGAGCTGCCCTACGAGCAGTACTTC. The chain employs TRBV28 and TRBJ2-7, with 12 nucleotides matching TRBD2. V was pared by 3 bases and J by 2 bases, with 20 bases of the junction left unmatched. The CDR3 length is 21 residues. Germline V gene sequence: CDR1 MDHEN, CDR2 SYDVKM.